This T cell receptor (beta chain) derives from a study of T cell responses to AZD1222 COVID-19 vaccine. Study background: Pooling of second doses given at about 4 or about 12 weeks was done.

As to this clone: The antigen is unknown.

The repertoire was sequenced with immunoSEQ multiplex PCR; TCRdb's copy has only in-frame clones and lacks some. The table shows 180,000 or so clones, with 70% to 90% occurring only once. There are 15 residues in the CDR3. The V gene lost 4 bases and the J gene lost 2 bases, with 15 bases spanning the gap. Germline values: CDR1 MNHNY, CDR2 SVGAGI (reference sequence). Study-level findings and limits: Donors, mostly white British, included more females; clonal diversity was possibly underestimated.

The clonotype was recovered from an adult in good health. This specimen was peripheral blood, taken on day 0 of AZD1222 vaccination. The chain joins TRBV6-6 to TRBJ2-7, with D perhaps assigned TRBD1 or TRBD2 (5 bases each). The CDR3 DNA follows: TGTGCCAGCAGTTCCGAGGGGACGCCGGCCTACGAGCAGTACTTC. Its translation is CASSSEGTPAYEQYF.